Listed here are 10 T cell receptor beta chains from one sample, sequenced in a study of blood T cell repertoires in COVID-19. Sequencing used immunoSEQ multiplex PCR; TCRdb keeps in-frame clones, though not all of them. In the table there are approximately 190,000 clones, around 83% of which are singletons. The specimen was peripheral blood. All receptors derive from a woman in her thirties or forties with acute or convalescent COVID-19.

The CDR3 spells CASSGQGISPLHF. CDR3 coding DNA: TGTGCCAGCTCAGGGCAGGGTATTTCACCCCTCCACTTT. The rearrangement links TRBV18 to TRBJ1-6; D is perhaps TRBD1 (5 bases). Germline assignment: CDR1 KGHSH and CDR2 LQKENI. CDR3 length equals 13 residues. The V and J ends lost 5 bases and 9 bases respectively, with 11 bases between them.

This chain's CDR3 is CAWNWGRDSPLHF. In nucleotides, the CDR3 is TGTGCCTGGAATTGGGGGCGAGATTCACCCCTCCACTTT. V gene TRBV30 combines with J gene TRBJ1-6; D is possibly TRBD1 (6 bases). The germline V gene has CDR1 GTSNPN and CDR2 SVGIG (reference sequence). The V end was cut by 4 bases, the J end by 8 bases, with 12 bases between. This CDR3 region has 13 residues.

The chain uses TRBV25-1 and TRBJ2-5; D possibly corresponds to TRBD1 (5 bases). The CDR3 totals 13 residues. In germline, CDR1 is MGHDK, CDR2 SYGVNS. V shed 8 bases and J shed 1 base, with 11 bases lying between them. The CDR3 spells CASQRQFQETQYF. CDR3 sequence (DNA): TGTGCCAGCCAGCGACAGTTCCAAGAGACCCAGTACTTC.

This clone appeared a few times. The chain links TRBV3-1 (or the pseudogene TRBV3-2) to TRBJ2-1; 9 bases are a match to TRBD1. The V and J ends lost 0 bases and 8 bases, in that order; junction bases with no gene match: 8. CDR3 length: 16 residues. The V gene's germline CDR1 is LGHDT and CDR2 YNNKEL (reference sequence). CDR3 bases: TGTGCCAGCAGCCAAGAAGAGGGACAGGGTGGAGATGAGCAGTTCTTC. Its translation is CASSQEEGQGGDEQFF.

CDR3 region: CASSGYGDSSSTGELFF. Written as DNA, the CDR3 is TGTGCCAGCAGTGGTTACGGGGACAGCTCGAGCACCGGGGAGCTGTTTTTT. This chain uses TRBV25-1 with TRBJ2-2; 7 bases match TRBD1. V trimming: 4 bases; J trimming: 4 bases; junction bases outside the gene matches: 12. The CDR3 length is 17 residues. Germline CDR1 and CDR2: MGHDK and SYGVNS.

The chain employs TRBV6-2 or TRBV6-3 and TRBJ2-7, with D possibly being TRBD2 (5 bases). V was trimmed by 2 bases and J by 7 bases, leaving 15 bases between them. Germline lookup yields CDR1 MNHEY and CDR2 SVGEGT. The CDR3 covers 14 residues. CDR3 protein: CASSYVGLSEEQYF. As DNA, the CDR3 is TGTGCCAGCAGTTACGTCGGACTTTCTGAAGAGCAGTACTTC.

V and J are TRBV19 and TRBJ2-6; no definite D call. Per germline, CDR1 LNHDA and CDR2 SQIVND (reference sequence). The CDR3 sequence is 13 residues long. With 7 bases removed from V and 4 bases from J, the gap between germline ends came to 8 bases. CDR3 amino acids: CASIAWGANVLTF. CDR3 nucleotide sequence: TGTGCCAGTATTGCGTGGGGGGCCAACGTCCTGACTTTC.

The chain has TRBV19 and TRBJ1-1; D gene ambiguous. Per the germline V gene, CDR1 is LNHDA and CDR2 is SQIVND (reference sequence). CDR3 size: 11 residues. V was clipped by 7 bases and J by 7 bases, with 10 bases between them. Here the CDR3 reads CASTRWSEAFF. The CDR3 DNA reads as TGTGCCAGTACTCGTTGGAGTGAAGCTTTCTTT.

The rearrangement links TRBV27 to TRBJ2-6; D unclear. The CDR3 length is 13 residues. Trimming took 9 bases from V and 1 from J, leaving 7 bases between them. CDR1 and CDR2 (germline): MNHEY, SMNVEV (reference sequence). The CDR3 sequence: CASTDSGANVLTF. CDR3 sequence (DNA): TGTGCCAGTACTGATTCTGGGGCCAACGTCCTGACTTTC.

The V and J genes are TRBV2 and TRBJ1-2; D call uncertain. CDR1 and CDR2 from the germline V gene are SNHLY and FYNNEI. This CDR3 contains 12 residues. Trimming cost V 7 bases and J 7 bases, with 13 bases left between them. In DNA, the CDR3 is TGTGCCAGCATATCCTCTTCGGGTGGCTACACCTTC. Translating gives CASISSSGGYTF.